This is a list of T cell receptor beta chains from one sample in a study of molecular identifiers for immune sequencing clone quantification. TCRdb ran MiXCR on the PCR reads and lists one entry per CDR3 protein. The sample contains approximately 680,000 distinct CDR3 sequences, around 25% of which appear only once. Input material: naive CD8+ T cells from blood, with Jurkat cell RNA spiked in. These receptors were obtained from a human donor in good health. Some libraries in this study had Jurkat cell RNA spiked in. Both conserved end residues are part of each CDR3. Each record gives: clone size, V gene, D gene, J gene, CDR3 DNA, CDR3 protein. D genes are given only for firm matches. A row's size may be missing; if present it is once, few, many or a size class.

-,TRBV10-3,TRBD2,TRBJ2-1,TGTGCCATCAGTGAGTCGTCCCCGGGACTATCCTACAATGAGCAGTTCTTC,CAISESSPGLSYNEQFF
few,TRBV7-8,-,TRBJ2-2,TGTGCCAGCAGCTCCACTAGACTGAACACCGGGGAGCTGTTTTTT,CASSSTRLNTGELFF
many,TRBV20-1,TRBD2,TRBJ2-7,TGCAGTGCTAGAGATAGGGCGGGGGACCTCTACGAGCAGTACTTC,CSARDRAGDLYEQYF
many,TRBV6-5,-,TRBJ2-1,TGTGCCAGCAGTTACTCGCCAAGGATCCGAGAGCAGTTCTTC,CASSYSPRIREQFF
-,TRBV12-3/TRBV12-4,-,TRBJ1-2,TGTGCCAGCAGTTTAGGAGGGTCCGAGGGCTACACCTTC,CASSLGGSEGYTF
many,TRBV13,TRBD1,TRBJ1-2,TGTGCCAGCAGCTTAGGGCAGGGGGCGGATGGCTACACCTTC,CASSLGQGADGYTF
-,TRBV7-8,-,TRBJ2-3,TGTGCCAGCAGCTTAGGAGCCTGGGGTAGCACAGATACGCAGTATTTT,CASSLGAWGSTDTQYF
few,TRBV4-3,-,TRBJ1-6,TGCGCCAGCAGCCAAGATAATAAGGCCTCCTATAATTCACCCCTCCACTTT,CASSQDNKASYNSPLHF
-,TRBV27,-,TRBJ2-7,TGTGCCAGCAGTTTATACGGGACTCGCTTTTCTGACGAGCAGTACTTC,CASSLYGTRFSDEQYF
once,TRBV6-5,TRBD1,TRBJ2-7,TGTGCCAGCAGTTACGAAGACAGGGTCGAACAGTACTTC,CASSYEDRVEQYF
-,TRBV5-6,-,TRBJ2-1,TGTGCCAGCAACTTGGACCCGTCGTACAATGAGCAGTTCTTC,CASNLDPSYNEQFF
-,TRBV30,-,TRBJ1-6,TGTGCCTGGAGTGTATTGCGATCACCCCTCCACTTT,CAWSVLRSPLHF
many,TRBV6-5,-,TRBJ2-7,TGTGCCAGCAACCCTAGGAGCGCCGCCTACGAGCAGTACTTC,CASNPRSAAYEQYF
many,TRBV20-1,TRBD2,TRBJ2-7,TGCAGTGGGGAAGCGGGAGGGACCTACGAGCAGTACTTC,CSGEAGGTYEQYF
many,TRBV27,-,TRBJ2-7,TGTGCCAGCAGTCTCCAAGCCCACTACGAGCAGTACTTC,CASSLQAHYEQYF
-,TRBV10-2,-,TRBJ2-5,TGCGCCAGCAGTGAGTCTTGGCAAGGGACCCAGTACTTC,CASSESWQGTQYF
few,TRBV6-2/TRBV6-3,-,TRBJ1-4,TGTGCCAGCAGTGATACCGGGACCTCTTGGGAAAAACTGTTTTTT,CASSDTGTSWEKLFF
many,TRBV29-1,-,TRBJ2-2,TGCAGCGTCGTAAGCGGGAACACCGGGGAGCTGTTTTTT,CSVVSGNTGELFF
-,TRBV28,TRBD2,TRBJ2-3,TGTGCCAGCAGTTTATATTGGACTAGCGGGAGCACAGATACGCAGTATTTT,CASSLYWTSGSTDTQYF
few,TRBV7-6,-,TRBJ2-2,TGTGCCAGCAGCTCATACGGGGAGCTGTTTTTT,CASSSYGELFF
few,TRBV4-1,-,TRBJ2-7,TGCGCCAGCAGCCAAGATGACAGCACCTACGAGCAGTACTTC,CASSQDDSTYEQYF
few,TRBV23-1,-,TRBJ2-1,TGCGCCAGCTTCTTAATCGGGACCCAAAATTCCTACAATGAGCAGTTCTTC,CASFLIGTQNSYNEQFF
-,TRBV30,-,TRBJ1-6,TGTGCCTGGAGTGTGCGGCAGGGAATTTCACCCCTCCACTTT,CAWSVRQGISPLHF
many,TRBV4-1,-,TRBJ2-7,TGCGCCAGCAGCCAAGTCCGGCGAGGGGGTCCGTCCTACGAGCAGTACTTC,CASSQVRRGGPSYEQYF
many,TRBV3-1,-,TRBJ2-4,TGTGCCAGCAGCCAAGATCTGTCCGGGGCCAAAAACATTCAGTACTTC,CASSQDLSGAKNIQYF
many,TRBV6-5,-,TRBJ1-6,TGTGCCACCGGGACCTATAATTCACCCCTCCACTTT,CATGTYNSPLHF
many,TRBV9,-,TRBJ1-1,TGTGCCAGCAGCGTAGGGGGGCAGACAAGGGGTGACACTGAAGCTTTCTTT,CASSVGGQTRGDTEAFF
few,TRBV7-9,-,TRBJ1-2,TGTGCCAGCAGCTTATTAGGGTCGTCTAACTATGGCTACACCTTC,CASSLLGSSNYGYTF
-,TRBV28,-,TRBJ2-1,TGTGCCAGTTTAAAATGGGGGTACAATGAGCAGTTCTTC,CASLKWGYNEQFF
many,TRBV6-2/TRBV6-3,-,TRBJ2-7,TGTGCCAGTCAACAAACGGGACTGGAAGAGCAGTACTTC,CASQQTGLEEQYF
-,TRBV28,TRBD1,TRBJ2-7,TGTGCCAGCAGTCCCCCCTCCGGACAGGGGGTCTACGAGCAGTACTTC,CASSPPSGQGVYEQYF
many,TRBV6-5,-,TRBJ2-7,TGTGCCAGCAAAGCCCCCGGGGGATCCTACGAGCAGTACTTC,CASKAPGGSYEQYF
-,TRBV20-1,-,TRBJ1-5,TGCAGTGCTAGAGATCCCCAGGGCGATAGCAGTCAGCCCCAGCATTTT,CSARDPQGDSSQPQHF
-,TRBV20-1,TRBD2,TRBJ2-2,TGCAGTGCTAGAATAGCGGGCACCGGGGAGCTGTTTTTT,CSARIAGTGELFF
-,TRBV20-1,-,TRBJ2-2,TGCAGTGCTAGTCATGGGCTAGTATTCACCGGGGAGCTGTTTTTT,CSASHGLVFTGELFF
-,TRBV30,-,TRBJ1-6,TGTGCCTGGAGTGTCGGCCAAACTAGTAATTCACCCCTCCACTTT,CAWSVGQTSNSPLHF
many,TRBV25-1,-,TRBJ1-6,TGTGCCAGCAGTGAACGGGCCCCTTCGGGGTCACCCCTCCACTTT,CASSERAPSGSPLHF
many,TRBV5-1,-,TRBJ1-4,TGCGCCAGCAGCTTGGCCCAGGGTGCGACTAATGAAAAACTGTTTTTT,CASSLAQGATNEKLFF
many,TRBV7-8,TRBD2,TRBJ2-4,TGTGCCAGCAGCGCCGGACTAGCGGGAGTTGAAGCCAAAAACATTCAGTACTTC,CASSAGLAGVEAKNIQYF
many,TRBV12-3/TRBV12-4,TRBD2,TRBJ2-4,TGTGCCAGCAGTTTTGGGACTAGCAAAAACATTCAGTACTTC,CASSFGTSKNIQYF
many,TRBV2,TRBD2,TRBJ2-3,TGTGCCAGCAGTCTAGCGGGGGGGCCCCTGCTTCTCACAGATACGCAGTATTTT,CASSLAGGPLLLTDTQYF
many,TRBV29-1,-,TRBJ2-7,TGCAGCATGAGGGTCCGGGAAGGTGGATCCTACGAGCAGTACTTC,CSMRVREGGSYEQYF
-,TRBV19,-,TRBJ1-1,TGTGCCAGTAGCCTCTCCCACACTGAAGCTCTCTTT,CASSLSHTEALF
-,TRBV20-1,-,TRBJ1-1,TGCAGTGCAGCCAACAGGATCCGTGCGGCTGAAGCTTTCTTT,CSAANRIRAAEAFF
many,TRBV19,-,TRBJ2-3,TGTGCCAGTAGTATAAAACACGCGGCGAACACAGATACGCAGTATTTT,CASSIKHAANTDTQYF
many,TRBV29-1,-,TRBJ1-1,TGCAGCACACTAACCGGGAACACTGAAGCTTTCTTT,CSTLTGNTEAFF
-,TRBV7-9,-,TRBJ2-1,TGTGCCAGCACCTCGGCCCCTTCCCCGTTCGATGAGCAGTTCTTC,CASTSAPSPFDEQFF
many,TRBV12-3/TRBV12-4,TRBD2,TRBJ2-3,TGTGCCAGCAGCCCAACTAGCGGGGGCACAGATACGCAGTATTTT,CASSPTSGGTDTQYF
many,TRBV15,-,TRBJ2-1,TGTGCCACCAGCACAGACGGGCCTAAGCAGTTCTTC,CATSTDGPKQFF
few,TRBV4-3,-,TRBJ2-1,TGCGCCAGCAGCCAAGACAGTACGTCCTACAATGAGCAGTTCTTC,CASSQDSTSYNEQFF
-,TRBV12-3/TRBV12-4,-,TRBJ2-3,TGTGCCAGCAGTTTTGGGCGCCCGGGCACAGATACGCAGTATTTT,CASSFGRPGTDTQYF
once,TRBV13,TRBD2,TRBJ2-2,TGTACCAGTAAATCGGGGGGTGAGAACACCGGGGAGCTGTTTTTT,CTSKSGGENTGELFF
-,TRBV2,-,TRBJ1-4,TGTGCCAGCAGTGAAGAGGGGTGGGGGCCCGAAAATGAAAAACTGTTTTTT,CASSEEGWGPENEKLFF
-,TRBV7-9,-,TRBJ2-7,TGTGCCAGCAGCCGCGGACTGGTCGGCTACGAGCAGTACTTC,CASSRGLVGYEQYF
few,TRBV9,-,TRBJ2-3,TGTGCCAGCAGCGCCACCCAGGCTTTCACAGATACGCAGTATTTT,CASSATQAFTDTQYF
-,TRBV4-1,-,TRBJ1-1,TGCGCCAGCAGCCAAGACCGGACAGCGAACACTGAAGCTTTCTTT,CASSQDRTANTEAFF
many,TRBV6-5,-,TRBJ1-5,TGTGCCAGCAGGAACGGACCATATAGCAATCAGCCCCAGCATTTT,CASRNGPYSNQPQHF
many,TRBV5-1,-,TRBJ2-1,TGCGCCAGCAGCTTGGCCCCGGACAGCTACAATGAGCAGTTCTTC,CASSLAPDSYNEQFF
few,TRBV9,-,TRBJ1-2,TGTGCCAGCTCCGCGGGGGAGGACTATGGCTACACCTTC,CASSAGEDYGYTF
-,TRBV11-2,TRBD2,TRBJ2-7,TGTGCCAGCAGCTTCACCGGACTAGCGGGAGTTAAGTACGAGCAGTACTTC,CASSFTGLAGVKYEQYF